The entry below describes one T cell receptor (beta chain). The source of the sample is a study of blood T cells in healthy people across ages. The J segment lost 4 bases and the V segment lost 8 bases, leaving 8 bases of the junction unmatched. CDR1 and CDR2 from the germline V gene are SEHNR and FQNEAQ (reference sequence). CDR3 length equals 13 residues. A second 7 to 11 cycle PCR used barcoded and J-beta primers. Via MiXCR, TCRdb re-called the 5' RACE reads, giving one row per CDR3 protein. Among fewer than 1.5 million distinct CDR3 sequences listed, approximately 38% were seen once. This chain connects TRBV7-9 to TRBJ2-7; 7 bases line up with TRBD1. The sample consisted of blood. This sequence originates from a woman younger than 35 in good health. Here the CDR3 reads CASRQGLTYEQYF. The CDR3 DNA reads TGTGCCAGCCGACAGGGTTTGACGTACGAGCAGTACTTC.